This passage covers 28 T cell receptor beta chains from one sample sequenced in a study of cytomegalovirus exposure and HLA in healthy donors. PCR used 60 Vbeta primers and 13 Jbeta primers. The repertoire was sequenced with immunoSEQ multiplex PCR; TCRdb's copy has only in-frame clones and lacks some. Here the sample spans over 150,000 clones, about 75% being singletons. What was sequenced was PBMCs. Every receptor here comes from a male donor in good health and CMV-seropositive.

Only a few counts were recorded for this clone. The CDR3 nucleotides read TGCGCCAGCAGTGAGTCCGGAGGAAGGGAAAAACTGTTTTTT. It codes for CASSESGGREKLFF. V usage is TRBV10-1 and J usage is TRBJ1-4; no reliable D call. Germline V gene lookup returns CDR1 WNHNN and CDR2 SYGVQD (reference sequence). The CDR3 covers 14 residues. V was trimmed by 0 bases and J by 8 bases, leaving 10 bases between them.

This sequence joins TRBV7-9 and TRBJ2-5, with D tentatively TRBD1 (5 bases). The germline CDR1 and CDR2 sequences are SEHNR and FQNEAQ (reference sequence). The germline V and J ends were trimmed by 4 bases and 3 bases, with 15 bases remaining between them. This CDR3 has 15 residues. For the CDR3, the DNA is TGTGCCAGCAGCTCACCACAGGTGGCGGAAGAGACCCAGTACTTC. Protein sequence: CASSSPQVAEETQYF.

In its sample, this clone was seen a few times. The CDR3 loop reads CSASGGGNTEAFF. The CDR3 coding sequence is TGCAGCGCCTCCGGGGGAGGAAACACTGAAGCTTTCTTT. The rearrangement uses TRBV29-1 and TRBJ1-1, with D perhaps matching TRBD1 (5 bases). The germline V and J ends were trimmed by 7 bases and 2 bases, with 14 bases remaining between them. Looked up from germline, CDR1 is SQVTM and CDR2 is ANQGSEA. There are 13 residues in the CDR3.

The CDR3 loop reads CASSLGSGTGGYEQYF. CDR3 nucleotides: TGTGCCAGCAGCTTAGGCTCCGGGACAGGGGGCTACGAGCAGTACTTC. This chain uses TRBV7-2 with TRBJ2-7; 11 positions match TRBD1. Per the germline V gene, CDR1 is SGHTA and CDR2 is FQGNSA. Trimming cost V 1 base and J 3 bases; bases outside gene matches: 5. The CDR3 loop spans 16 amino acids.

The chain combines TRBV6-1 with TRBJ1-5; tentatively, D is TRBD1 (5 bases). V was shortened by 2 bases and J by 7 bases, with 15 bases between the two germline ends. CDR3 length equals 15 residues. CDR1 is MNHNS, CDR2 SASEGT, per germline. The CDR3 is CASSEMVEGWQPQHF. Written as DNA, the CDR3 is TGTGCCAGCAGTGAAATGGTGGAGGGGTGGCAGCCCCAGCATTTT.

J is TRBJ2-5 and V is TRBV5-1; D possibly corresponds to TRBD1 (6 bases). The V gene's germline CDR1 is SGHRS and CDR2 YFSETQ. The CDR3 is 15 residues long. V lost 4 bases and J lost 5, with 18 bases in between. CDR3: CASSPRQDSLETQYF. The DNA for the CDR3 is TGCGCCAGCAGCCCAAGACAGGACTCGTTGGAGACCCAGTACTTC.

The chain links TRBV2 to TRBJ1-5; 8 nucleotides agree with TRBD1. The germline V gene encodes CDR1 SNHLY and CDR2 FYNNEI. J lost 0 bases, V lost 6 bases, and 4 bases had no gene match. The CDR3 sequence is 15 residues long. This CDR3 reads CASSYRGDSNQPQHF. CDR3 nucleotide sequence: TGTGCCAGCAGCTACAGGGGGGATAGCAATCAGCCCCAGCATTTT.

The gene calls are TRBV7-9 and TRBJ1-5; D remains unclear. The V and J ends lost 5 bases and 6 bases respectively, with 14 bases between them. Germline loops: CDR1 SEHNR, CDR2 FQNEAQ (reference sequence). CDR3 length: 14 amino acids. The CDR3 coding sequence is TGTGCCAGCAGCCCCGGGGAGCACTTTCAGCCCCAGCATTTT. Protein product: CASSPGEHFQPQHF.

The rearrangement links TRBV28 to TRBJ2-7; 13 positions agree with TRBD2. Germline V gene data show CDR1 as MDHEN and CDR2 as SYDVKM. The CDR3 contains 20 residues. The junction had 18 bases not matched to a gene; V was cut back by 4 bases and J by 3 bases. The CDR3 coding sequence is TGTGCCAGCAGTTCACCCCGGGGACTAGCGGGGACGGCTGAGCGCTACGAGCAGTACTTC. Protein product: CASSSPRGLAGTAERYEQYF.

The chain has TRBV5-1 and TRBJ2-3, with a weak D call TRBD1 (6 bases). Per germline, CDR1 SGHRS and CDR2 YFSETQ. This CDR3 has 14 residues. V was clipped by 6 bases and J by 3 bases, with 14 bases between them. CDR3 coding DNA: TGCGCCAGCACCCTATTAAGGGGGACAGATACGCAGTATTTT. This translates into CASTLLRGTDTQYF.

Turning to this clone: The identical CDR3 is also encoded by other nucleotide sequences in the sample. The chain employs TRBV6-5 and TRBJ2-7; 8 bases align to TRBD2. Germline V gene data show CDR1 as MNHEY and CDR2 as SVGAGI. V trimming: 2 bases; J trimming: 2 bases; junction bases outside the gene matches: 2. The CDR3 is 14 amino acids. The CDR3, as DNA: TGTGCCAGCAGTTACCAAGCGGGAGCCTACGAGCAGTACTTC. It specifies CASSYQAGAYEQYF.

The gene calls are TRBV9 and TRBJ1-1; D perhaps matches TRBD1 (6 bases). The CDR3 runs to 15 residues. V was cut by 3 bases and J by 1 base, with 13 bases left in between. CDR1 and CDR2 from the germline V gene are SGDLS and YYNGEE. CDR3: CASSGGGTPNTEAFF. CDR3 DNA sequence: TGTGCCAGCAGCGGGGGGGGGACACCGAACACTGAAGCTTTCTTT.

This clone was seen more than once but under ten times. V gene TRBV2 combines with J gene TRBJ1-5; 7 bases match TRBD1. CDR1 and CDR2 (germline): SNHLY, FYNNEI. The CDR3 has 14 amino acids. The J segment lost 4 bases and the V segment lost 5 bases, leaving 5 bases of the junction unmatched. The CDR3 coding sequence is TGTGCCAGCAGTTATACAGGGGAGAATCAGCCCCAGCATTTT. Amino acid sequence: CASSYTGENQPQHF.

This clone was seen a single time. The rearrangement joins TRBV2 to TRBJ1-6, with 7 bases lining up with TRBD1. The germline V gene has CDR1 SNHLY and CDR2 FYNNEI. Germline trimming cut 1 base from V and 5 bases from J; bases unmatched to any gene: 2. This CDR3 is built from 15 residues. Here the CDR3 reads CASSEGGTDNSPLHF. The CDR3 region has the DNA TGTGCCAGCAGTGAAGGTGGGACAGATAATTCACCCCTCCACTTT. Together with reference TRBV2 and TRBJ1-6, the CDR3 gives the full variable domain: EPEVTQTPSHQVTQMGQEVILRCVPISNHLYFYWYRQILGQKVEFLVSFYNNEISEKSEIFDDQFSVERPDGSNFTLKIRSTKLEDSAMYFCASSEGGTDNSPLHFGNGTRLTVT.

The chain couples TRBV25-1 to TRBJ1-1, with TRBD1 matching 8 bases. Germline V gives CDR1 MGHDK, CDR2 SYGVNS. V trimming: 4 bases; J trimming: 8 bases; junction bases outside the gene matches: 12. This CDR3 is 15 amino acids long. CDR3 in amino acids: CASSAWAGGTEEAFF. CDR3 sequence (DNA): TGTGCCAGCAGTGCATGGGCAGGGGGCACGGAAGAAGCTTTCTTT. Full variable domain (outside the CDR3, taken from reference TRBV25-1 and TRBJ1-1): EADIYQTPRYLVIGTGKKITLECSQTMGHDKMYWYQQDPGMELHLIHYSYGVNSTEKGDLSSESTVSRIRTEHFPLTLESARPSHTSQYLCASSAWAGGTEEAFFGQGTRLTVV.

CDR3 sequence: CASSQLRLALGASTEAFF. The CDR3 coding sequence is TGCGCCAGCAGCCAACTGAGACTGGCTTTGGGGGCAAGCACTGAAGCTTTCTTT. V gene TRBV4-1 combines with J gene TRBJ1-1; maybe TRBD1 (6 bases). This CDR3 region has 18 residues. Trimming stripped 2 bases from V and 4 bases from J, with 23 bases between. The V gene's germline CDR1 is MGHRA and CDR2 YSYEKL.

The rearrangement links TRBV2 to TRBJ2-7; a possible D gene is TRBD1 (6 bases). The V gene lost 5 bases and the J gene lost 3 bases, with 14 bases spanning the gap. Germline V gene sequence: CDR1 SNHLY, CDR2 FYNNEI. The CDR3 has 14 residues. For the CDR3, the DNA is TGTGCCAGCAGTCCTAACAGGGAGCTCTACGAGCAGTACTTC. It specifies CASSPNRELYEQYF.

The chain links TRBV6-6 to TRBJ1-1, with D perhaps TRBD1 (5 bases). Between the trimmed V and J ends, which lost 6 bases and 10 bases, there was a span of 21 bases. CDR3 length equals 14 residues. Per the germline V gene, CDR1 is MNHNY and CDR2 is SVGAGI (reference sequence). The CDR3 protein is CASSPQGKVPIAFF. The CDR3 nucleotides read TGTGCCAGCAGCCCTCAGGGTAAAGTTCCAATAGCTTTCTTT.

This chain uses TRBV7-9 with TRBJ2-7; TRBD1 agrees at 8 bases. The CDR3 is 13 amino acids. The V segment lost 5 bases and the J segment 2 bases; nucleotides outside the gene matches: 2. In germline, CDR1 is SEHNR, CDR2 FQNEAQ (reference sequence). The CDR3, as DNA: TGTGCCAGCAGCCCGACAGGGGCCTACGAGCAGTACTTC. It is translated as CASSPTGAYEQYF.

This clone has a single count. V usage is TRBV5-1 and J usage is TRBJ1-3; 7 bases map to TRBD1. V lost 2 bases to trimming and J lost 7 bases; unmatched junction nucleotides: 3. Germline assignment: CDR1 SGHRS and CDR2 YFSETQ. The CDR3 spans 13 residues. The CDR3 DNA sequence: TGCGCCAGCAGCTTCACAGGGGACAACACCATATATTTT. This gives the protein CASSFTGDNTIYF. Filled out from reference TRBV5-1 and TRBJ1-3, the complete variable domain reads KAGVTQTPRYLIKTRGQQVTLSCSPISGHRSVSWYQQTPGQGLQFLFEYFSETQRNKGNFPGRFSGRQFSNSRSEMNVSTLELGDSALYLCASSFTGDNTIYFGEGSWLTVV.

This clone was counted many times. This chain joins TRBV2 and TRBJ2-2; tentatively, D is TRBD2 (5 bases). Germline values: CDR1 SNHLY, CDR2 FYNNEI. Trimming took 0 bases from V and 7 from J, leaving 12 bases between them. The CDR3 sequence is 15 residues long. CDR3: CASSEALLEVGELFF. The DNA for the CDR3 is TGTGCCAGCAGTGAAGCGTTACTAGAGGTCGGGGAGCTGTTTTTT. Using reference TRBV2 and TRBJ2-2 for the parts outside the CDR3, the full variable domain is EPEVTQTPSHQVTQMGQEVILRCVPISNHLYFYWYRQILGQKVEFLVSFYNNEISEKSEIFDDQFSVERPDGSNFTLKIRSTKLEDSAMYFCASSEALLEVGELFFGEGSRLTVL.

The chain uses TRBV7-3 and TRBJ2-1; perhaps TRBD2 as D (6 bases). Trimming removed 0 bases from V and 7 bases from J, with 10 bases in between. Germline values: CDR1 SGHTA, CDR2 FQGTGA. CDR3 length: 14 residues. The DNA of the CDR3 is TGTGCCAGCAGCTTAACGGCTAGCGTGAATGAGCAGTTCTTC. Translation: CASSLTASVNEQFF. Full variable domain (missing parts from reference TRBV7-3 and TRBJ2-1): GAGVSQTPSNKVTEKGKYVELRCDPISGHTALYWYRQSLGQGPEFLIYFQGTGAADDSGLPNDRFFAVRPEGSVSTLKIQRTERGDSAVYLCASSLTASVNEQFFGPGTRLTVL.

The chain has TRBV27 and TRBJ2-6; possibly TRBD1 for D (6 bases). The CDR3 is 20 amino acids. Germline CDR1 reads MNHEY; CDR2 reads SMNVEV (reference sequence). Between the trimmed V and J ends, which lost 7 bases and 0 bases, there was a span of 25 bases. CDR3 residues: CASTKMGAGSMSSGANVLTF. CDR3 sequence (DNA): TGTGCCAGCACCAAGATGGGGGCAGGGTCCATGAGCTCTGGGGCCAACGTCCTGACTTTC.

The CDR3 reads CASSLLAGGNTGELFF. The CDR3 nucleotides read TGTGCCAGCAGTCTACTAGCGGGGGGAAACACCGGGGAGCTGTTTTTT. The V call is TRBV2, the J call TRBJ2-2; 12 bases match TRBD2. V was pared by 5 bases and J by 2 bases, with 3 bases of the junction left unmatched. Germline CDR1 is SNHLY and CDR2 is FYNNEI. This CDR3 is 16 amino acids long.

V is TRBV2 and J is TRBJ1-1; the D gene is possibly TRBD1 (6 bases). Germline loops: CDR1 SNHLY, CDR2 FYNNEI. The CDR3 sequence is 11 residues long. With 9 bases removed from V and 11 bases from J, the gap between germline ends came to 16 bases. The CDR3 nucleotides read TGTGCCAGTCTCTCCAGGGGTGTCGCTTTCTTT. Its protein is CASLSRGVAFF.

This clone was counted between two and nine times. The chain carries TRBV5-6 and TRBJ1-1, with a possible D match to TRBD1 (5 bases). Trimming shortened V by 6 bases and J by 7 bases, and 13 bases separated the two germline ends. This CDR3 is 12 amino acids long. Germline lookup yields CDR1 SGHDT and CDR2 YYEEEE. The CDR3 loop is CASKRGSGEAFF. CDR3 bases: TGTGCCAGCAAAAGGGGAAGTGGTGAAGCTTTCTTT.

The chain carries TRBV27 and TRBJ2-2; TRBD2 might be the D (5 bases). V lost 3 bases and J lost 5, with 7 bases in between. Germline CDR1 is MNHEY and CDR2 is SMNVEV (reference sequence). CDR3 length equals 13 residues. The CDR3 DNA reads TGTGCCAGCAGTTTCGGCGGGACCGGGGAGCTGTTTTTT. Translating gives CASSFGGTGELFF.

The chain couples TRBV7-2 to TRBJ1-4; perhaps TRBD1 as D (5 bases). Germline V CDR1 and CDR2: SGHTA, FQGNSA. This CDR3 contains 13 residues. The V end was cut by 1 base, the J end by 11 bases, with 11 bases between. The CDR3 loop is CASSLEGLGKLFF. As DNA, the CDR3 is TGTGCCAGCAGCTTAGAGGGACTGGGGAAACTGTTTTTT.